This T cell receptor (beta chain) is drawn from a study of beta chain features in type 1 diabetes. All of the isolated RNA was reverse transcribed, so expressed TCRB transcripts were sequenced. Deep immunoSEQ sequencing covered naive, central memory and regulatory T cell samples. Profiled with immunoSEQ multiplex PCR; TCRdb holds only in-frame clones, not every one. The sample records about 150,000 clones, 10% being singletons. This CDR3 has 12 amino acids. The V end was cut by 3 bases, the J end by 4 bases, with 5 bases between. Germline CDR1 is SNHLY and CDR2 is FYNNEI. This clone was seen a few times. Antigen specificity is unknown. Whole-study findings and limits: In every one of the four CD4+ subsets, TCRB CDR3s were moderately but significantly shorter in Type 1 diabetes patients. Insertion counts at VDJ junctions were lower in type 1 diabetes patients, who also showed more deletions there.

The sample taken for sequencing was central memory CD4+ T cells from blood. The sequence was obtained from a man aged 30 to 39 with type 1 diabetes. The chain has TRBV2 and TRBJ2-3; no definite D call. CDR3 sequence (DNA): TGTGCCAGCAGTGAGCAGGCAGATACGCAGTATTTT. Amino acid sequence: CASSEQADTQYF.